This note documents a single TCR beta chain sequence. Its target is unknown. The record originates from a study of cytomegalovirus exposure and HLA in healthy donors. Study-level background: One earlier analysis, a look at approximately 180 million T cells, found some 120 million unique TCR beta sequences. Study-wide results and caveats: Prediction of most subjects' HLA-A and HLA-B alleles by TCR beta sequences was reportedly accurate.

The PCR ran on 60 Vbeta and 13 Jbeta primers. Profiling relied on immunoSEQ multiplex PCR, and the TCRdb table lists in-frame clones only, not all of them. The table has about 160,000 clones, 85% seen once. The TCR sequence derives from a man between 18 and 35 years old in good health and CMV-seropositive. Sequenced: PBMCs.

CDR3 nucleotides: TGTGCCAGCAGTACCAGGGATTTCAATTCACCCCTCCACTTT. This codes for CASSTRDFNSPLHF. The chain uses TRBV27 and TRBJ1-6, with D perhaps matching TRBD1 (5 bases). V lost 5 bases and J 7 bases, leaving 12 bases between the germline ends. CDR1 and CDR2 (germline): MNHEY, SMNVEV (reference sequence). CDR3 length equals 14 residues.